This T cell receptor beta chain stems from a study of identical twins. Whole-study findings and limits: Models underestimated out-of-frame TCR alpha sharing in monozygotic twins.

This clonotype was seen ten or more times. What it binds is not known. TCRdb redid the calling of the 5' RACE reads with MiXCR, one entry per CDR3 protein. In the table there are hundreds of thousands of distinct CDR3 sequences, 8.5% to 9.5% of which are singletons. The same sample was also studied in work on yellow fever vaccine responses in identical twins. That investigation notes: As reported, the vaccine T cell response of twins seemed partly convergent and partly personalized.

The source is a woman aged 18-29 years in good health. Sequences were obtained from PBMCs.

The CDR3 spells CASSFDRTSDEQYF. CDR3 nucleotides: TGTGCCAGCAGTTTTGACAGGACGAGCGACGAGCAGTACTTC. V usage is TRBV12-3 or TRBV12-4 and J usage is TRBJ2-7, with D possibly matching TRBD1 (6 bases). The CDR3 length is 14 residues. Trimming took off 3 bases at V and 5 bases at J, with 14 bases between the two ends.